Here is one T cell receptor beta chain with its context. Its binding antigen is unknown. No base quality values were provided; no much bigger clone lies one nucleotide off. This entry is derived from a study of T cell responses to AZD1222 COVID-19 vaccine (dated by TCRdb to the early 2020s). Background for the entire study: A total of 233 trial participants underwent TCR sequencing, of whom about 210 received two doses of AZD1222 and some 26 received two doses of the MenACWY control vaccine. Trial participants were enrolled into age subgroups of 18-55, 56-69 and 70-plus years, which contained 148, 28 and 57 TCR-sequenced participants, respectively. What the research found in general, with its limitations: The vaccine-associated CD4 TCRs covered the entire spike protein, and the dominant responses fell in regions 160-218 and 743-854. Most participants were white British and females outnumbered males, and the authors suggested that clonal diversity may have been underestimated. Because no samples from the day 14 peak response were available, repertoires could be characterized only after the peak T cell response. The 56-69-year group was small, and its depth increase did not reach significance, likely because of low power. Only 5 to 7 AZD1222 recipients were SARS-CoV-2 seropositive at baseline, limiting conclusions about previously exposed vaccinees. Epitopes outside the regions mutated in the B.1.351 and B.1.1.7 variants were reportedly recognized by nearly half of the unique spike-specific TCRs. Spike-specific TCR breadth and depth rose significantly after two AZD1222 doses compared with day 0 and with MenACWY recipients.

This specimen's time point label, per the study, means: about 28 days (+/-7) after the second vaccine dose. AZD1222 recipients with second doses at about 4 weeks or about 12 weeks were pooled, because spike-specific TCR depth and breadth did not differ between schedules. Vaccinee samples came from UK trials COV001 and COV002, including a single-blind randomized controlled phase 2/3 trial of AZD1222 (ChAdOx1 nCoV-19) in healthy adults. For TCRbeta chain sequencing, PBMC samples from trial participants were taken at day 0 and at day 28 after the second dose. Trimming removed 4 bases from V and 5 bases from J, leaving 15 bases between the germline ends. Spanning cysteine to phenylalanine, the CDR3 consists of 15 amino acids. Only the CDR3 DNA is retained, 45 bases long and in frame from the first base. Taken from the germline V gene (reference sequence), the CDR1 and CDR2 loops are LNHDA and SQIVND.

The CDR3 regions of human TCRbeta chains were subjected to immunosequencing. In the original analysis: TCRs in the repertoires were compared against a reference library of SARS-CoV-2-specific TCRs that had been generated with the MIRA antigen-specificity platform. Breadth meant the fraction of unique TCRs that were SARS-CoV-2-associated, whereas depth meant the fraction of total T cells that were SARS-CoV-2-associated. Using the MIRA data, each spike-specific TCR was mapped to the spike region that the TCR reacts to and placed in a CD4 or CD8 class. Log10-transformed breadth and depth values were compared by one-way ANOVA with Sidak's multiple comparisons tests. Held by TCRdb, this immuneACCESS table contains in-frame sequences only and omits some clones. Under half of the omission traces to an unresolved V gene where checked; the cause of the rest is unknown. The V and J calls and clone size were taken over from that table, and D and trimming were inferred from the DNA. The sample table holds about 88,000 clones, of which 75% to 95% were seen once. The top ten clonotypes cover 5% to 5.5% of the sample.

The sample here was peripheral blood, taken 28 days after the second AZD1222 dose. Rearrangement joined TRBV19 to TRBJ1-5; the D gene lacks a confident call. The sequence derives from an adult who received the AZD1222 COVID-19 vaccine. The CDR3 region: CASSRPMNFDQPQHF. In nucleotides, the sequence is TGTGCCAGTAGTAGGCCGATGAACTTCGATCAGCCCCAGCATTTT. Reference TRBV19 and TRBJ1-5 proteins supply the regions before and after the CDR3; the full variable domain is: DGGITQSPKYLFRKEGQNVTLSCEQNLNHDAMYWYRQDPGQGLRLIYYSQIVNDFQKGDIAEGYSVSREKKESFPLTVTSAQKNPTAFYLCASSRPMNFDQPQHFGDGTRLSIL.